The rows below give T cell receptor beta chains drawn from one sample of a study of cytomegalovirus exposure and HLA in healthy donors. Assay: immunoSEQ multiplex PCR; the TCRdb copy retains only in-frame clones and omits some. Counted here are around 150,000 clones, less than 85% occurring once; the ten biggest clones make up under 1.5%. Material for sequencing was PBMCs. The origin of the receptors is a man in his sixties in good health and CMV-seronegative. Both conserved end residues are part of each CDR3. D genes are given only for firm matches. Some rows mark clone size as missing; the rest say once, few, many or name a class of expanded clone.

cdr3_nt,cdr3_aa,d_call,v_call,j_call,clone_size
TGTGCCAGTAGTGTTTCAGGGGATCGCCCCTACGAGCAGTACTTC,CASSVSGDRPYEQYF,-,TRBV19,TRBJ2-7,-
TGTGCCTGGACTCGACAGGCCTTGAGCTACGAGCAGTACTTC,CAWTRQALSYEQYF,-,TRBV30,TRBJ2-7,-
TGCGCCAGCAGCAGAGGGACTAGCGGCCAAGAGACCCAGTACTTC,CASSRGTSGQETQYF,TRBD2,TRBV5-1,TRBJ2-5,-
TGTGCCAGCAGCTTAGCAGGGGCGAATGAGCAGTTCTTC,CASSLAGANEQFF,-,TRBV11-3,TRBJ2-1,-
TGTGCCAGCTCACCTTCCGGGAAGAAGGACTATGGCTACACCTTC,CASSPSGKKDYGYTF,-,TRBV18,TRBJ1-2,-
TGTGCCACCAGCCACGACTACTACACAGATACGCAGTATTTT,CATSHDYYTDTQYF,-,TRBV15,TRBJ2-3,-
TGTGCCAGCAGCGAAATGGGACTAGCGATGGCGGAGCAGTTCTTC,CASSEMGLAMAEQFF,TRBD2,TRBV9,TRBJ2-1,-
TGCGCCAGCAGCTTGGCCAGCGGGACTAGCGACTCCTACGAGCAGTACTTC,CASSLASGTSDSYEQYF,TRBD2,TRBV5-1,TRBJ2-7,once
TGTGCCAGCAGCGTTTCAGGGGAGGGTAGCAATCAGCCCCAGCATTTT,CASSVSGEGSNQPQHF,-,TRBV9,TRBJ1-5,-
TGTGCCAGCAGCCTCCAGACTAGCGGGGAATCCTACGAGCAGTACTTC,CASSLQTSGESYEQYF,TRBD2,TRBV4-2,TRBJ2-7,-
TGCGCCAGCAGCCAAGTGCGCGCGGGCGGGGAGCTGTTTTTT,CASSQVRAGGELFF,-,TRBV4-3,TRBJ2-2,-
TGTGCCAGCAGTTTAGAGGGCCGGACAGGGGGTAGAGAGACCCAGTACTTC,CASSLEGRTGGRETQYF,TRBD1,TRBV28,TRBJ2-5,-
TGTGCCTGGAGTCGGGACAGGGGCAATCAGCCCCAGCATTTT,CAWSRDRGNQPQHF,TRBD1,TRBV30,TRBJ1-5,once
TGTGCCAGCAGAGAAGGACTAGCGGGATATAAAGAGACCCAGTACTTC,CASREGLAGYKETQYF,TRBD2,TRBV2,TRBJ2-5,once
TGTGCCAGCAGTTACAAGATCAGGCTGGGCAATCAGCCCCAGCATTTT,CASSYKIRLGNQPQHF,-,TRBV28,TRBJ1-5,-
TGTGCCAGCAGCATGAGCGGGGGGGCCTCCGAGCAGTACTTC,CASSMSGGASEQYF,TRBD2,TRBV11-2,TRBJ2-7,-
TGTGCCAGCAGTTTGGGGGACAGGGTCCAGCATTTT,CASSLGDRVQHF,TRBD1,TRBV28,TRBJ1-5,-
TGCGCCAGCAGTCAATGGGGATGGGTAAGCGGCTATGGCTACACCTTC,CASSQWGWVSGYGYTF,-,TRBV23-1,TRBJ1-2,-
TGTGCCAGCAGCTTAAAATTAGGGGTTGAGACCCAGTACTTC,CASSLKLGVETQYF,-,TRBV5-6,TRBJ2-5,-
TGTGCCAGCAGTCTAGGGGCAGCTGGGAATCAGCCCCAGCATTTT,CASSLGAAGNQPQHF,-,TRBV28,TRBJ1-5,few
TGTGCCTGGGGGAGGCCCCAAGAGACCCAGTACTTC,CAWGRPQETQYF,-,TRBV30,TRBJ2-5,-
TGTGCCAGCAGAACAGGGGGATTGGGGGGAGCTTTCTTT,CASRTGGLGGAFF,TRBD1,TRBV6-1,TRBJ1-1,-
TGTGCCAGCAGCCCTACCCCTCTGTCCCCCAACGAGCAGTACTTC,CASSPTPLSPNEQYF,-,TRBV6-6,TRBJ2-7,-
TGTGCCAGCAGTTATACCGGGACAGGGTACGAGCAGTACTTC,CASSYTGTGYEQYF,TRBD1,TRBV6-1,TRBJ2-7,-
TGTGCCAGCAGCTTAGGACTAGCGGGAGGGTCCTCCTACGAGCAGTACTTC,CASSLGLAGGSSYEQYF,TRBD2,TRBV7-2,TRBJ2-7,once
TGCGCCAGCAGCCAAGGGGGACTAGCGGGGGGCCAGGGAGAGACCCAGTACTTC,CASSQGGLAGGQGETQYF,TRBD2,TRBV4-1,TRBJ2-5,-
TGTGCCATCAGATCCGCTGGCAGGGTTTTCGAGCAGTACTTC,CAIRSAGRVFEQYF,-,TRBV10-3,TRBJ2-7,-
TGTGCCAGCAGTCCAGGGCCAGATACGCAGTATTTT,CASSPGPDTQYF,-,TRBV6-6,TRBJ2-3,-
TGTGCCAGCAAAAGTTCGGGGAAGTCAGAAAAACTGTTTTTT,CASKSSGKSEKLFF,-,TRBV4-2,TRBJ1-4,once
TGCGCCAGCAGCCAAGATTTGGCCCACACAGATACGCAGTATTTT,CASSQDLAHTDTQYF,-,TRBV4-3,TRBJ2-3,-
TGTGCCAGCAGTGCCATACTTGGCGGGCAGCCCCAGCATTTT,CASSAILGGQPQHF,-,TRBV27,TRBJ1-5,-
TGCGCCAGCAGTGAGTCCGGGACTAGCGGGAGCATAGGAGAGACCCAGTACTTC,CASSESGTSGSIGETQYF,TRBD2,TRBV10-2,TRBJ2-5,-
TGTGCCAGCAGTTACATGGGCAGGGATGGGGAGCAGTTCTTC,CASSYMGRDGEQFF,-,TRBV2,TRBJ2-1,-
TGTGCCAGCAGCTTCGGGGTGGCCCTCCAAGAGACCCAGTACTTC,CASSFGVALQETQYF,-,TRBV5-4,TRBJ2-5,-
TGTGCCAGCAGCTTCACTCTTAGTTTCGAGCAGTACTTC,CASSFTLSFEQYF,-,TRBV11-2,TRBJ2-7,-
TGCGCCAGCAGTGATGCGGGAGTGGAGACCCAGTACTTC,CASSDAGVETQYF,TRBD2,TRBV10-1,TRBJ2-5,-
TGTGCCAGCAGTCTGACTAGCGGGAGTTCGGATACGCAGTATTTT,CASSLTSGSSDTQYF,TRBD2,TRBV27,TRBJ2-3,few
TGTGCCAGCAGTGGGGGGACGGGGAACATTCAGTACTTC,CASSGGTGNIQYF,-,TRBV6-5,TRBJ2-4,-
TGCGCCAGCAGCTTGCTGTCAGGGGGCCAAGAGACCCAGTACTTC,CASSLLSGGQETQYF,TRBD1,TRBV5-1,TRBJ2-5,-
TGTGCCATCAGTGAGTCGAAGGGACTACAACAAGAGACCCAGTACTTC,CAISESKGLQQETQYF,TRBD2,TRBV10-3,TRBJ2-5,-
TGTGCCAGCAGGGAGACTAGCGGAACTAACTACGAGCAGTACTTC,CASRETSGTNYEQYF,TRBD2,TRBV28,TRBJ2-7,few
TGTGCCAGCAGCCTAAACCAGGGGAACACTGAAGCTTTCTTT,CASSLNQGNTEAFF,-,TRBV7-9,TRBJ1-1,-